One and the same sample provided the 17 T cell receptor beta chains below, sequenced in a study of cytomegalovirus exposure and HLA in healthy donors. The PCR made use of 60 Vbeta and 13 Jbeta primers. TCRdb keeps only in-frame clones here, not all; method: immunoSEQ multiplex PCR. The sample lists 100,000 to 150,000 clones, about 78% occurring once. The specimen sequenced was PBMCs. The receptors shown here come from a female donor in good health and CMV-seronegative.

The chain links TRBV5-1 to TRBJ2-5, with D possibly TRBD2 on 6 matching bases. Germline lookup yields CDR1 SGHRS and CDR2 YFSETQ. This CDR3 has 13 residues. Trimming cost V 6 bases and J 4 bases, with 13 bases left between them. The CDR3 nucleotides read TGCGCCAGCAATTCAGAGGAGGGAGAGACCCAGTACTTC. This translates into CASNSEEGETQYF. The whole variable domain, filled in from reference TRBV5-1 and TRBJ2-5, reads KAGVTQTPRYLIKTRGQQVTLSCSPISGHRSVSWYQQTPGQGLQFLFEYFSETQRNKGNFPGRFSGRQFSNSRSEMNVSTLELGDSALYLCASNSEEGETQYFGPGTRLLVL.

The V gene is TRBV30, the J gene TRBJ2-5, with 7 positions matching TRBD1. Germline lookup yields CDR1 GTSNPN and CDR2 SVGIG (reference sequence). The ends lost 1 base at V and 10 bases at J; junction bases unmatched: 9. This CDR3 contains 13 residues. The CDR3 DNA reads TGTGCCTGGAGTGGAGGGGGTGCAGGGGGCCAGTACTTC. Translating it yields CAWSGGGAGGQYF.

V gene TRBV4-3 combines with J gene TRBJ1-4, with D possibly matching TRBD1 (6 bases). Trimming took off 4 bases at V and 5 bases at J, with 11 bases between the two ends. This CDR3 is built from 14 residues. The germline V gene has CDR1 LGHNA and CDR2 YSLEER. The CDR3 region has the DNA TGCGCCAGCAGCCCTCGACAGGCGAATGAAAAACTGTTTTTT. It encodes CASSPRQANEKLFF.

The chain uses TRBV4-3 and TRBJ2-7, with 8 nucleotides matching TRBD1. V was clipped by 0 bases and J by 7 bases; unmatched bases: 8. The CDR3 has 15 residues. Germline-derived CDR1 and CDR2 are LGHNA and YSLEER. Here the CDR3 reads CASSQDRTGLEEQYF. The CDR3 bases are TGCGCCAGCAGCCAAGATCGGACAGGGCTTGAAGAGCAGTACTTC.

This clone has a single count. The rearrangement joins TRBV7-2 to TRBJ1-5; 7 positions agree with TRBD1. CDR3 length equals 14 residues. Germline assignment: CDR1 SGHTA and CDR2 FQGNSA. The ends lost 6 bases at V and 2 bases at J; junction bases unmatched: 4. CDR3 nucleotide sequence: TGTGCCAGCAGTTATACAGGGGGCAATCAGCCCCAGCATTTT. It yields the protein CASSYTGGNQPQHF. The full variable domain, with the rest looked up from reference TRBV7-2 and TRBJ1-5, is GAGVSQSPSNKVTEKGKDVELRCDPISGHTALYWYRQSLGQGLEFLIYFQGNSAPDKSGLPSDRFSAERTGGSVSTLTIQRTQQEDSAVYLCASSYTGGNQPQHFGDGTRLSIL.

This rearrangement joins TRBV5-4 to TRBJ1-2; D perhaps matches TRBD1 (6 bases). Germline assignment: CDR1 SGHNT and CDR2 YYREEE (reference sequence). Between the trimmed V and J ends, which lost 0 bases and 8 bases, there was a span of 17 bases. This CDR3 contains 15 residues. DNA of the CDR3: TGTGCCAGCAGCTTGGCATCAGGGGCGCATATCGGCTACACCTTC. It codes for CASSLASGAHIGYTF.

Worth noting for this clone: Mismatch with germline at one junction end may stem from a read error. The chain has TRBV19 and TRBJ2-5, with 14 bases lining up with TRBD2. The germline V gene encodes CDR1 LNHDA and CDR2 SQIVND (reference sequence). CDR3 length equals 17 residues. CDR3 DNA: TGTGCCAGTAGTATAGATCGGGGACTAGCGGGAGAAGGGAGGACCCACTTC. This translates into CASSIDRGLAGEGRTHF.

V and J are TRBV4-3 and TRBJ1-5, with TRBD1 as a possible D gene (6 bases). This CDR3 has 14 amino acids. CDR1 and CDR2 (germline): LGHNA, YSLEER. Trimming took 0 bases from V and 9 from J, leaving 12 bases between them. The CDR3 region is CASSQDGARGPQHF. In DNA, the CDR3 is TGCGCCAGCAGCCAAGACGGGGCCAGGGGGCCCCAGCATTTT.

The chain links TRBV6-5 to TRBJ2-7; 9 bases are a match to TRBD1. CDR3 length: 14 amino acids. The J segment lost 2 bases and the V segment lost 6 bases, leaving 5 bases of the junction unmatched. The germline V gene has CDR1 MNHEY and CDR2 SVGAGI. The CDR3 reads CASSPGQGTYEQYF. In DNA, the CDR3 is TGTGCCAGCAGCCCGGGACAGGGAACCTACGAGCAGTACTTC.

The chain joins TRBV6-6 to TRBJ1-1; 8 nucleotides align to TRBD1. The CDR3 runs 13 residues. CDR1 is MNHNY, CDR2 SVGAGI, per germline (reference sequence). With V trimmed by 6 bases and J by 4 bases, 4 bases remained unmatched. DNA for the CDR3: TGTGCCAGCAGACAAGACAGGGGCACTGAAGCTTTCTTT. Its protein is CASRQDRGTEAFF.

In its sample, this clone was seen a few times. The chain uses TRBV5-1 and TRBJ1-3, with D hard to call. The CDR3 loop spans 16 amino acids. Germline V CDR1 and CDR2: SGHRS, YFSETQ. Trimming removed 0 bases from V and 0 bases from J, with 10 bases in between. This CDR3 reads CASSLVGLYSGNTIYF. DNA of the CDR3: TGCGCCAGCAGCTTGGTGGGCCTTTACTCTGGAAACACCATATATTTT.

V is TRBV18 and J is TRBJ1-1; 8 nucleotides match TRBD1. There are 14 residues in the CDR3. Unmatched junction bases numbered 8, after V lost 4 bases and J lost 7 bases. Germline CDR1 is KGHSH and CDR2 is LQKENI. The CDR3 DNA sequence: TGTGCCAGCTCACAAGGACAGGGCACACTTGAAGCTTTCTTT. Its protein is CASSQGQGTLEAFF.

CDR3 nucleotides: TGCGCCAGCAGCCAAGAAGAGGTGTCCTACGAGCAGTACTTC. This sequence encodes CASSQEEVSYEQYF. V gene TRBV4-1 combines with J gene TRBJ2-7, with D uncertain. This CDR3 spans 14 amino acids. CDR1 and CDR2 (germline): MGHRA, YSYEKL. V lost 0 bases and J lost 1, with 7 bases in between.

V is TRBV27 and J is TRBJ1-1; no definite D call. Trimming took off 6 bases at V and 0 bases at J, with 11 bases between the two ends. The CDR3 is made up of 14 amino acids. Germline-derived CDR1 and CDR2 are MNHEY and SMNVEV (reference sequence). The CDR3, as DNA: TGTGCCAGCAGCCCGGGAGCTATGAACACTGAAGCTTTCTTT. This gives the protein CASSPGAMNTEAFF.

The V and J genes are TRBV5-4 and TRBJ2-2; no clear D. Looked up from germline, CDR1 is SGHNT and CDR2 is YYREEE (reference sequence). Trimming removed 4 bases from V and 0 bases from J, with 7 bases in between. The CDR3 is 14 residues long. The CDR3 region is CASSKTANTGELFF. DNA for the CDR3: TGTGCCAGCAGCAAGACTGCGAACACCGGGGAGCTGTTTTTT.

V is TRBV29-1 and J is TRBJ2-3; 16 nucleotides match TRBD2. CDR3 length: 18 residues. V lost 2 bases and J lost 6; bases outside the gene matches: 11. Germline loops: CDR1 SQVTM, CDR2 ANQGSEA. The CDR3 DNA reads as TGCAGCGTTGAACCCCTGGGACTAGCGGGAGGGGGGAGGGATACGCAGTATTTT. Amino acid sequence: CSVEPLGLAGGGRDTQYF.

This rearrangement joins TRBV5-1 to TRBJ2-5; TRBD2 matches 9 bases. Germline loops: CDR1 SGHRS, CDR2 YFSETQ. This CDR3 has 16 amino acids. After removal of 4 bases from V and 5 bases from J, the junction contained 12 bases not matched to a gene. CDR3 DNA: TGCGCCAGCAGCCCCAATAGCGGGAGAGGCGGGGAGACCCAGTACTTC. It yields the protein CASSPNSGRGGETQYF.